Sequencing of this T cell receptor beta chain was carried out in a study of PD-L1 blockade in urothelial cancer. Overall study: Blood was analyzed 3 weeks (second dose) and 6 weeks after treatment start.

Generated by immunoSEQ multiplex PCR, the TCRdb table keeps only in-frame clones and is missing some. This table has 11,000 to 15,000 clones, approximately 90% appearing once. The length of the CDR3 is 16 residues. The ends were cut back, 0 bases at V and 1 base at J, with 10 bases in the middle. Germline V gene sequence: CDR1 LGHNA, CDR2 YNFKEQ. Specimen: PBMCs, collected around atezolizumab (anti-PD-L1) treatment. The TCR originated in a man aged 65-85 years with urothelial cancer. The chain joins TRBV4-2 to TRBJ1-3; D is unclear. The CDR3 DNA is TGTGCCAGCAGCCAAGAAGAGGCCAGATCTGGAAACACCATATATTTT. Translation gives CASSQEEARSGNTIYF.